This passage covers 23 T cell receptor beta chains from one sample sequenced in a study of Ad26.COV2.S vaccination and SARS-CoV-2 variants. The data were produced by immunoSEQ multiplex PCR, yet TCRdb's version contains in-frame clones alone and is incomplete. The sample has some 290,000 clones, just over 85% seen once. Treatment given: roughly 18 received Ad26.COV2.S at low or high dose, single or two shots; roughly 5 received placebo; per-sample allocation not given. The investigators took samples on day 63 after the first vaccine or placebo injection. The sample consisted of peripheral blood, taken in a trial of Ad26.COV2.S vaccine versus placebo. The receptors derive from a person aged 18-60 years who received the Ad26.COV2.S COVID-19 vaccine or a placebo.

V usage is TRBV30 and J usage is TRBJ1-2; no reliable D call. V shed 3 bases and J shed 4 bases, with 9 bases lying between them. Germline loops: CDR1 GTSNPN, CDR2 SVGIG (reference sequence). The CDR3 totals 12 residues. The chain's CDR3 is CAWSGGPYGYTF. The CDR3 DNA follows: TGTGCCTGGAGCGGTGGGCCCTATGGCTACACCTTC. Looking up the rest from reference TRBV30 and TRBJ1-2 gives the full variable domain: SQTIHQWPATLVQPVGSPLSLECTVEGTSNPNLYWYRQAAGRGLQLLFYSVGIGQISSEVPQNLSASRPQDRQFILSSKKLLLSDSGFYLCAWSGGPYGYTFGSGTRLTVV.

This clone was counted once. This chain uses TRBV5-1 with TRBJ1-4; weak D call: TRBD1 (5 bases). The V and J ends lost 1 base and 8 bases respectively, with 12 bases between them. This CDR3 contains 14 residues. Looked up from germline, CDR1 is SGHRS and CDR2 is YFSETQ. The CDR3 nucleotides are TGCGCCAGCAGCTTGAACGGGGGGAGGGAAAAACTGTTTTTT. It yields the protein CASSLNGGREKLFF.

This chain links TRBV18 with TRBJ1-1, with TRBD1 identical over 10 bases. CDR1 and CDR2 from the germline V gene are KGHSH and LQKENI. V lost 3 bases to trimming and J lost 1 base; unmatched junction nucleotides: 11. The CDR3 loop spans 18 amino acids. Written as DNA, the CDR3 is TGTGCCAGCTCACCCCTAGGGACAGGGGCCGATGCGAACACTGAAGCTTTCTTT. This codes for CASSPLGTGADANTEAFF.

The chain carries TRBV6-2 or TRBV6-3 and TRBJ1-5, with D possibly TRBD1 on 6 matching bases. This CDR3 spans 16 amino acids. CDR1 is MNHEY and CDR2 is SVGEGT in the germline V gene. The V and J ends lost 2 bases and 3 bases respectively, with 14 bases between them. CDR3 region: CASSYPGRGINQPQHF. CDR3 bases: TGTGCCAGCAGTTACCCCGGCAGGGGCATCAATCAGCCCCAGCATTTT.

This chain joins TRBV7-2 and TRBJ1-4; TRBD1 is a possible D gene (5 bases). Trimming left V 4 bases short and J 4 bases short, with 16 bases between. Germline-derived CDR1 and CDR2 are SGHTA and FQGNSA. This CDR3 has 16 amino acids. CDR3 loop: CASSSDPGGGNEKLFF. The CDR3 DNA is TGTGCCAGCAGCTCCGACCCGGGGGGGGGTAATGAAAAACTGTTTTTT.

This sequence joins TRBV19 and TRBJ1-5; 7 bases agree with TRBD1. Germline V gives CDR1 LNHDA, CDR2 SQIVND (reference sequence). This CDR3 spans 13 amino acids. V dropped 8 bases and J dropped 9; count of bases not matched to a gene: 10. The CDR3 bases are TGTGCCAGTGAGGGGGCTCTTAATTGGCCCCAGCATTTT. Its protein is CASEGALNWPQHF.

This clone showed up just a few times. This sequence joins TRBV12-3 or TRBV12-4 and TRBJ1-3; no definite D call. CDR3 length equals 13 residues. Between the trimmed V and J ends, which lost 3 bases and 0 bases, there was a span of 3 bases. The CDR3 protein is CASSFNSGNTIYF. The CDR3 DNA is TGTGCCAGCAGTTTTAACTCTGGAAACACCATATATTTT.

This rearrangement joins TRBV6-5 to TRBJ1-4; tentatively, D is TRBD1 (5 bases). CDR1 is MNHEY, CDR2 SVGAGI, per germline. V was clipped by 8 bases and J by 3 bases, with 10 bases between them. CDR3 size: 13 residues. CDR3 region: CASHGGANEKLFF. The CDR3 bases are TGTGCCAGCCATGGGGGTGCTAATGAAAAACTGTTTTTT.

This clone was seen only a few times. V usage is TRBV11-2 and J usage is TRBJ1-1; possible D gene TRBD1, 5 bases. This CDR3 comprises 17 residues. Germline V gene sequence: CDR1 SGHAT, CDR2 FQNNGV. Between the trimmed V and J ends, which lost 6 bases and 0 bases, there was a span of 20 bases. CDR3: CASRRTGAWGMNTEAFF. Here the CDR3 DNA reads TGTGCCAGCAGACGTACAGGCGCCTGGGGTATGAACACTGAAGCTTTCTTT.

The J gene is TRBJ1-1, the V gene TRBV5-1, with D perhaps matching TRBD1 (5 bases). CDR3 length: 14 amino acids. CDR1 is SGHRS and CDR2 is YFSETQ in the germline V gene. The V end was cut by 4 bases, the J end by 1 base, with 11 bases between. The DNA of the CDR3 is TGCGCCAGCAGCGTAACAGGTCAGAACACTGAAGCTTTCTTT. Translated: CASSVTGQNTEAFF. The variable domain in full, with the rest retrieved from reference TRBV5-1 and TRBJ1-1, is KAGVTQTPRYLIKTRGQQVTLSCSPISGHRSVSWYQQTPGQGLQFLFEYFSETQRNKGNFPGRFSGRQFSNSRSEMNVSTLELGDSALYLCASSVTGQNTEAFFGQGTRLTVV.

The chain combines TRBV2 with TRBJ2-5, with 8 nucleotides matching TRBD2. This CDR3 region has 14 residues. In germline, CDR1 is SNHLY, CDR2 FYNNEI. V lost 5 bases, J lost 4 bases, and 6 bases stayed unmatched. The CDR3 here is CASSFGTSGETQYF. DNA for the CDR3: TGTGCCAGCAGTTTCGGGACTAGTGGAGAGACCCAGTACTTC.

The CDR3 DNA sequence: TGTGCCAGCACCCCCATTTGGCTAGCGGGGACGATTGCCGAGCAGTACTTC. It encodes CASTPIWLAGTIAEQYF. This sequence joins TRBV27 and TRBJ2-7; the match to TRBD2 covers 9 bases. Germline values: CDR1 MNHEY, CDR2 SMNVEV (reference sequence). With V trimmed by 7 bases and J by 6 bases, 19 bases remained unmatched. The CDR3 extends over 17 amino acids.

This clone showed up just once. The chain employs TRBV7-2 and TRBJ1-6; D is unclear. This CDR3 region has 16 residues. Germline CDR1 is SGHTA and CDR2 is FQGNSA. V lost 4 bases and J 7 bases, leaving 17 bases between the germline ends. DNA for the CDR3: TGTGCCAGCAGCTCCCAATTTTACCAATCCAATTCACCCCTCCACTTT. As protein: CASSSQFYQSNSPLHF.

This chain links TRBV23-1 with TRBJ1-5, with 9 bases matching TRBD1. TRBV23-1 is treated as an ORF (open reading frame) with a function not yet certain. Trimming cost V 1 base and J 4 bases; bases outside gene matches: 11. CDR3 length equals 18 residues. The CDR3 loop is CASSQFRDRAGSNQPQHF. The DNA of the CDR3 is TGCGCCAGCAGTCAATTCCGGGACAGGGCGGGTAGTAATCAGCCCCAGCATTTT.

The chain couples TRBV9 to TRBJ2-5; D is unresolved. CDR1 and CDR2 from the germline V gene are SGDLS and YYNGEE. Trimming left V 0 bases short and J 4 bases short, with 16 bases between. The CDR3 totals 16 residues. The CDR3, as DNA: TGTGCCAGCAGCGTAGAAGGCGGCCTTAGGGTAGAGACCCAGTACTTC. Encoded protein: CASSVEGGLRVETQYF. The variable domain in full, completed from reference TRBV9 and TRBJ2-5, reads DSGVTQTPKHLITATGQRVTLRCSPRSGDLSVYWYQQSLDQGLQFLIQYYNGEERAKGNILERFSAQQFPDLHSELNLSSLELGDSALYFCASSVEGGLRVETQYFGPGTRLLVL.

This sequence joins TRBV7-9 and TRBJ2-5; the match to TRBD1 covers 11 bases. Germline CDR1 is SEHNR and CDR2 is FQNEAQ (reference sequence). The CDR3 is 16 residues long. J was trimmed by 3 bases and V by 5 bases; bases with no gene match: 8. The CDR3 loop is CASSPSGTGGKETQYF. CDR3 DNA sequence: TGTGCCAGCAGCCCGTCCGGGACAGGGGGGAAAGAGACCCAGTACTTC. Drawing the rest from reference TRBV7-9 and TRBJ2-5, the complete variable domain is DTGVSQNPRHKITKRGQNVTFRCDPISEHNRLYWYRQTLGQGPEFLTYFQNEAQLEKSRLLSDRFSAERPKGSFSTLEIQRTEQGDSAMYLCASSPSGTGGKETQYFGPGTRLLVL.

The CDR3 DNA follows: TGTGCCAGCAGGCCGCGGCACACTGAAGCTTTCTTT. Protein product: CASRPRHTEAFF. The chain couples TRBV6-5 to TRBJ1-1, with D uncertain. The CDR3 has 12 residues. Germline loops: CDR1 MNHEY, CDR2 SVGAGI. The V end was cut by 6 bases, the J end by 3 bases, with 8 bases between.

Regarding this clone: Other DNA variants within this sample encode the same CDR3. The rearrangement links TRBV3-1 (or the pseudogene TRBV3-2) to TRBJ1-2; unclear D gene. There are 13 residues in the CDR3. Per the germline V gene, CDR1 is LGHDT and CDR2 is YNNKEL (reference sequence). The V end was cut by 0 bases, the J end by 2 bases, with 4 bases between. CDR3 in DNA: TGTGCCAGCAGCCAAGAAGGAAACTATGGCTACACCTTC. Translated: CASSQEGNYGYTF.

The chain joins TRBV9 to TRBJ2-4; weak D call: TRBD2 (6 bases). Germline CDR1 is SGDLS and CDR2 is YYNGEE. Trimming left V 7 bases short and J 6 bases short, with 17 bases between. The CDR3 consists of 14 residues. The CDR3 loop is CASSPGEARNIQYF. The CDR3 DNA sequence: TGTGCCAGCTCCCCCGGGGAGGCCCGAAACATTCAGTACTTC. The whole variable domain, remainder taken from reference TRBV9 and TRBJ2-4, is DSGVTQTPKHLITATGQRVTLRCSPRSGDLSVYWYQQSLDQGLQFLIQYYNGEERAKGNILERFSAQQFPDLHSELNLSSLELGDSALYFCASSPGEARNIQYFGAGTRLSVL.

The chain couples TRBV4-1 to TRBJ1-1; TRBD1 might be the D (5 bases). CDR1 is MGHRA and CDR2 is YSYEKL in the germline V gene. Trimming shortened V by 0 bases and J by 3 bases, and 17 bases separated the two germline ends. This CDR3 comprises 17 residues. CDR3 loop: CASSQDLAAGRDTEAFF. The CDR3 DNA reads TGCGCCAGCAGCCAAGATCTGGCGGCAGGGCGGGACACTGAAGCTTTCTTT.

V gene TRBV6-5 combines with J gene TRBJ2-2, with 7 bases that match TRBD2. Germline values: CDR1 MNHEY, CDR2 SVGAGI. J was trimmed by 5 bases and V by 7 bases; bases with no gene match: 7. The CDR3 runs to 14 residues. CDR3 in DNA: TGTGCCAGCACCGGACTAGAAGAAACCGGGGAGCTGTTTTTT. It encodes CASTGLEETGELFF.

The J gene is TRBJ1-2, the V gene TRBV6-2 or TRBV6-3, with no clear D. There are 15 residues in the CDR3. Germline CDR1 and CDR2: MNHEY and SVGEGT. Trimming cost V 0 bases and J 2 bases, with 10 bases left between them. CDR3 sequence (DNA): TGTGCCAGCAGTTACTCGCATGCCAAGAACTATGGCTACACCTTC. Translated: CASSYSHAKNYGYTF.

J is TRBJ1-1 and V is TRBV30; D call uncertain. CDR1 is GTSNPN and CDR2 is SVGIG in the germline V gene (reference sequence). The CDR3 runs 15 residues. Trimming took 3 bases from V and 6 from J, leaving 20 bases between them. CDR3 sequence (DNA): TGTGCCTGGAGCCTTAGACGGGTATTGAAGTCTGAAGCTTTCTTT. Protein sequence: CAWSLRRVLKSEAFF.